What follows are 31 T cell receptor beta chains derived from one specimen sequenced in a study of T cell repertoires in aging, cancer and after chemotherapy. Amplification of TCR beta used genomic DNA extracted from peripheral blood. A mixed TRB-A/B primer pool amplified rearranged TRB by multiplex touch-down PCR. TCRdb ran MiXCR on the multiplex PCR reads and lists one entry per CDR3 protein. This table has 2,500 to 3,000 distinct CDR3 sequences, around 27% appearing once. Source material: blood. Receptors were obtained from a human donor with a solid tumor.

This clonotype is deemed medium-sized. This sequence joins TRBV15 and TRBJ1-3, with a tentative D call TRBD1 (5 bases). This CDR3 contains 15 residues. The germline V gene has CDR1 LNHNV and CDR2 YYDKDF (reference sequence). Trimming cost V 0 bases and J 2 bases, with 8 bases left between them. CDR3 DNA sequence: TGTGCCACCAGCAGAGATACGGGGGCTGGAAACACCATATATTTT. It translates to CATSRDTGAGNTIYF. Combining the CDR3 with reference TRBV15 and TRBJ1-3 gives the whole variable domain DAMVIQNPRYQVTQFGKPVTLSCSQTLNHNVMYWYQQKSSQAPKLLFHYYDKDFNNEADTPDNFQSRRPNTSFCFLDIRSPGLGDTAMYLCATSRDTGAGNTIYFGEGSWLTVV.

This clonotype counts as medium-sized. The CDR3 sequence: CAWSVQGLYEQYF. CDR3 sequence (DNA): TGTGCCTGGAGTGTACAGGGACTCTACGAGCAGTACTTC. The chain is built from TRBV30 and TRBJ2-7; the D gene could be TRBD1 or TRBD2 (6 bases each). Per germline, CDR1 GTSNPN and CDR2 SVGIG (reference sequence). Trimming took 0 bases from V and 3 from J, leaving 9 bases between them. The CDR3 has 13 amino acids.

Points on this clonotype: A much larger clone is a single base away; this may be a read error. The chain recombines TRBV5-6 with TRBJ2-5; a possible D gene is TRBD1 (5 bases). Looked up from germline, CDR1 is SGHDT and CDR2 is YYEEEE. This CDR3 spans 12 amino acids. The DNA for the CDR3 is TGTGCCAGCAGCTTGAGGGGTGAGACCCGGTACTTC. Amino acid sequence: CASSLRGETRYF.

The sample holds a few counts of this clonotype. CDR3 nucleotides: TGTGCCAGCAGTTTGTTGCAGGGGGGGGTCGCTGGCTACACCTTC. Amino acid sequence: CASSLLQGGVAGYTF. This chain joins TRBV27 and TRBJ1-2, with 7 bases that match TRBD1. CDR3 length equals 15 residues. The germline CDR1 and CDR2 sequences are MNHEY and SMNVEV (reference sequence). The junction had 11 bases not matched to a gene; V was cut back by 3 bases and J by 7 bases.

The chain joins TRBV24-1 to TRBJ2-5; 8 bases fit TRBD1. CDR3 length: 18 amino acids. Trimming cost V 3 bases and J 0 bases; bases outside gene matches: 11. Per the germline V gene, CDR1 is KGHDR and CDR2 is SFDVKD. The CDR3: CATSDPTGGGGHQETQYF. Written as DNA, the CDR3 is TGTGCCACCAGTGATCCCACAGGGGGAGGAGGACACCAAGAGACCCAGTACTTC.

In its sample, this clonotype was seen a few times. The CDR3 spells CAISTGTSGTYEQYF. CDR3 nucleotides: TGTGCCATCAGCACCGGGACTAGCGGAACCTACGAGCAGTACTTC. This sequence joins TRBV10-3 and TRBJ2-7, with 11 bases fitting TRBD2. CDR1 and CDR2 (germline): ENHRY, SYGVKD. CDR3 size: 15 residues. After removal of 6 bases from V and 2 bases from J, the junction contained 6 bases not matched to a gene.

The rearrangement joins TRBV20-1 to TRBJ2-7, with 12 nucleotides matching TRBD1. V shed 5 bases and J 7 bases; nucleotides not matched to a gene: 15. The length of the CDR3 is 16 residues. The V gene's germline CDR1 is DFQATT and CDR2 SNEGSKA (reference sequence). CDR3 DNA: TGCAGTGCTCGTCCCCTTCGGGACAGGGGGCCAGGGGAGCAGTACTTC. This encodes CSARPLRDRGPGEQYF.

This clonotype occurred a few times. This rearrangement joins TRBV5-1 to TRBJ2-3; 8 positions match TRBD2. The CDR3 sequence is 17 residues long. CDR1 SGHRS and CDR2 YFSETQ come from the germline V gene. V dropped 0 bases and J dropped 0; count of bases not matched to a gene: 6. The CDR3 sequence: CASSLAGLGSSTDTQYF. CDR3 bases: TGCGCCAGCAGCTTGGCGGGACTAGGGTCTAGCACAGATACGCAGTATTTT.

CDR3 protein: CATSDSGSTGELFF. The CDR3 coding sequence is TGTGCCACCAGTGATAGCGGGAGTACCGGGGAGCTGTTTTTT. The chain combines TRBV24-1 with TRBJ2-2, with TRBD2 matching over 8 bases. The CDR3 totals 14 residues. In germline, CDR1 is KGHDR, CDR2 SFDVKD. With 3 bases clipped from V and 5 bases from J, the junction kept 1 base outside the gene matches.

This clonotype was counted only a few times. The chain uses TRBV11-1 and TRBJ1-2; D call uncertain. There are 13 residues in the CDR3. The V end lost 2 bases, the J end lost 2 bases, and 6 bases lay between the germline ends. The germline gives CDR1 SGHAT, CDR2 FQDESV (reference sequence). This CDR3 is CASSLLGNYGYTF. CDR3 nucleotide sequence: TGTGCCAGCAGCTTATTAGGGAACTATGGCTACACCTTC.

This rearrangement joins TRBV28 to TRBJ2-2, with D possibly matching TRBD1 (5 bases). The CDR3 contains 15 residues. V shed 6 bases and J shed 2 bases, with 13 bases lying between them. The V gene's germline CDR1 is MDHEN and CDR2 SYDVKM. CDR3 residues: CASSRTRRNTGELFF. The CDR3 region has the DNA TGTGCCAGCAGCCGGACACGACGAAACACCGGGGAGCTGTTTTTT.

In its sample, this clonotype ranks as medium-sized. The chain employs TRBV19 and TRBJ1-1; D remains ambiguous. This CDR3 is 15 amino acids long. Trimming left V 4 bases short and J 1 base short, with 13 bases between. Germline V lookup: CDR1 LNHDA, CDR2 SQIVND (reference sequence). CDR3 region: CASSTRGSKNTEAFF. For the CDR3, the DNA is TGTGCCAGTAGTACCCGGGGTTCAAAGAACACTGAAGCTTTCTTT.

This clonotype is medium-sized by share. V and J are TRBV27 and TRBJ2-5, with 7 bases lining up with TRBD1. Germline trimming cut 5 bases from V and 7 bases from J; bases unmatched to any gene: 10. Germline V gene sequence: CDR1 MNHEY, CDR2 SMNVEV (reference sequence). This CDR3 comprises 14 residues. The CDR3 here is CASSTTGSYVTQYF. The CDR3 DNA reads as TGTGCCAGCAGTACGACAGGGTCTTACGTGACCCAGTACTTC.

This clonotype is medium-sized by share. The chain combines TRBV12-3 or TRBV12-4 with TRBJ2-2; perhaps TRBD1 as D (6 bases). The CDR3 is made up of 15 amino acids. V dropped 5 bases and J dropped 3 bases, with 13 bases sitting between them. The chain's CDR3 is CASSPGQLHTGELFF. CDR3 bases: TGTGCCAGCAGTCCGGGACAACTACACACCGGGGAGCTGTTTTTT.

The chain carries TRBV20-1 and TRBJ2-7; 9 bases align to TRBD1. Germline V gives CDR1 DFQATT, CDR2 SNEGSKA (reference sequence). With V trimmed by 0 bases and J by 0 bases, 6 bases remained unmatched. CDR3 length: 16 residues. In DNA form, the CDR3 reads TGCAGTGCTAGAGATCAAGGGACAGGGAGCTCCTACGAGCAGTACTTC. Translation gives CSARDQGTGSSYEQYF.

This clonotype appeared a few times. V and J are TRBV21-1 and TRBJ2-1; the listed D gene, TRBD1, was not tested against the DNA. TRBV21-1 is given as a pseudogene. The CDR3 length is 16 residues. The CDR3 spells CASSLAPTGGGDEQFF. CDR3 nucleotide sequence: TGTGCCAGCAGCTTAGCGCCGACAGGGGGCGGCGATGAGCAGTTCTTC.

Relative to its sample, this clonotype is medium-sized. The CDR3 sequence is CASSPGMRDTQYF. Here the CDR3 DNA reads TGTGCCAGCTCACCCGGGATGAGGGATACGCAGTATTTT. The chain carries TRBV18 and TRBJ2-3; D perhaps matches TRBD2 (5 bases). Trimming removed 3 bases from V and 6 bases from J, with 10 bases in between. This CDR3 spans 13 amino acids. The V gene's germline CDR1 is KGHSH and CDR2 LQKENI.

The gene calls are TRBV4-2 and TRBJ2-3; a weak D match, TRBD1 (6 bases). The CDR3 runs 15 residues. Germline-derived CDR1 and CDR2 are LGHNA and YNFKEQ. With 0 bases removed from V and 8 bases from J, the gap between germline ends came to 15 bases. CDR3 region: CASSQEQGSYGTQYF. In DNA form, the CDR3 reads TGTGCCAGCAGCCAAGAACAGGGTTCTTATGGTACGCAGTATTTT.

This clonotype is medium-sized within its sample. The chain employs TRBV19 and TRBJ1-5; 9 nucleotides match TRBD1. The CDR3 totals 14 residues. Germline values: CDR1 LNHDA, CDR2 SQIVND (reference sequence). J was trimmed by 7 bases and V by 6 bases; bases with no gene match: 7. The CDR3 DNA reads TGTGCCAGTAGAAGCGGGACAGGGAAACAGCCCCAGCATTTT. Translation: CASRSGTGKQPQHF.

In this sample, this clonotype turned up a few times. The V gene is TRBV5-1, the J gene TRBJ1-1; D remains unclear. This CDR3 is built from 14 residues. Germline values: CDR1 SGHRS, CDR2 YFSETQ. V was clipped by 4 bases and J by 0 bases, with 10 bases between them. CDR3: CASSTELLNTEAFF. The DNA for the CDR3 is TGCGCCAGCAGCACGGAGTTATTGAACACTGAAGCTTTCTTT. The full variable domain, in which reference TRBV5-1 and TRBJ1-1 provide the parts outside the CDR3, is KAGVTQTPRYLIKTRGQQVTLSCSPISGHRSVSWYQQTPGQGLQFLFEYFSETQRNKGNFPGRFSGRQFSNSRSEMNVSTLELGDSALYLCASSTELLNTEAFFGQGTRLTVV.

This clonotype is medium-sized in the sample. This chain uses TRBV15 with TRBJ2-3; maybe TRBD2 (6 bases). Germline V CDR1 and CDR2: LNHNV, YYDKDF (reference sequence). The CDR3 has 16 residues. The ends were cut back, 0 bases at V and 1 base at J, with 11 bases in the middle. The CDR3 nucleotides are TGTGCCACCAGCAGAGATATCGCTAGCGGCACAGATACGCAGTATTTT. Amino acid sequence: CATSRDIASGTDTQYF.

This clonotype is deemed medium-sized. The DNA for the CDR3 is TGTGCCTGGAGTGTTGGGTTCAGCTATGGCTACACCTTC. Its translation is CAWSVGFSYGYTF. This chain joins TRBV30 and TRBJ1-2, with D unclear. V lost 0 bases, J lost 4 bases, and 9 bases lay in between. Germline CDR1 reads GTSNPN; CDR2 reads SVGIG (reference sequence). This CDR3 has 13 residues.

About this clonotype itself: It may be a read error: a sequence one base away is much more abundant. J is TRBJ2-7 and V is TRBV18; D remains unclear. The germline V and J ends were trimmed by 7 bases and 4 bases, with 8 bases remaining between them. From germline, CDR1 is KGHSH and CDR2 LQKENI. The CDR3 extends over 11 amino acids. The CDR3 sequence is CASCKLYEQYF. In DNA form, the CDR3 reads TGTGCCAGCTGTAAACTATACGAGCAGTACTTC.

Within the sample, this clonotype is medium-sized. The genes are TRBV18 and TRBJ2-5, with D possibly matching TRBD2 (5 bases). Germline values: CDR1 KGHSH, CDR2 LQKENI. Trimming stripped 3 bases from V and 2 bases from J, with 7 bases between. The CDR3 consists of 13 residues. This CDR3 is CASSPPGQETQYF. DNA for the CDR3: TGTGCCAGCTCACCGCCGGGACAAGAGACCCAGTACTTC.

V is TRBV11-1 and J is TRBJ1-3; D unresolved. Trimming took off 4 bases at V and 0 bases at J, with 13 bases between the two ends. Germline loops: CDR1 SGHAT, CDR2 FQDESV (reference sequence). This CDR3 has 16 amino acids. For the CDR3, the DNA is TGTGCCAGCAGCTCCAGGACGGTGAGCTCTGGAAACACCATATATTTT. It yields the protein CASSSRTVSSGNTIYF.

The rearrangement links TRBV4-3 to TRBJ2-7; D is perhaps TRBD1 (5 bases). The V gene lost 5 bases and the J gene lost 5 bases, with 13 bases spanning the gap. CDR1 is LGHNA, CDR2 YSLEER, per germline. This CDR3 spans 13 amino acids. CDR3 sequence: CASSFQGAHEQYF. The DNA of the CDR3 is TGCGCCAGCAGCTTCCAAGGGGCCCACGAGCAGTACTTC.

The chain employs TRBV7-6 and TRBJ2-1; TRBD2 agrees at 9 bases. Germline V lookup: CDR1 SGHVS, CDR2 FNYEAQ. The CDR3 contains 17 residues. J gave up 0 bases and V 1 base, and 4 bases lay outside the gene matches. DNA of the CDR3: TGTGCCAGCAGCTTAGGTCTGCGGGGGGGCTCCTACAATGAGCAGTTCTTC. Translating gives CASSLGLRGGSYNEQFF. The full variable domain, with the rest looked up from reference TRBV7-6 and TRBJ2-1, is GAGVSQSPRYKVTKRGQDVALRCDPISGHVSLYWYRQALGQGPEFLTYFNYEAQQDKSGLPNDRFSAERPEGSISTLTIQRTEQRDSAMYRCASSLGLRGGSYNEQFFGPGTRLTVL.

With respect to this clonotype: A read error may explain this, as a much larger clone is one base away. The chain combines TRBV19 with TRBJ2-3; 8 bases align to TRBD1. The CDR3 consists of 16 residues. Germline assignment: CDR1 LNHDA and CDR2 SQIVND (reference sequence). The CDR3 protein is CASSPPRQGAGDTHYF. DNA of the CDR3: TGTGCCAGCTCACCACCCCGCCAGGGGGCTGGAGATACGCATTATTTT.

As to this clonotype: Just one base apart from a much larger clone, this may be a read error. V usage is TRBV19 and J usage is TRBJ1-1; D call uncertain. CDR1 LNHDA and CDR2 SQIVND come from the germline V gene (reference sequence). This CDR3 spans 13 amino acids. Trimming removed 8 bases at V and 9 bases at J, with 19 bases between. The CDR3 is CASQPARGIKAFF. The CDR3 DNA reads TGTGCCAGTCAACCCGCCCGGGGAATTAAAGCTTTCTTT.

This clonotype is medium-sized in the sample. This chain links TRBV19 with TRBJ1-5; the match to TRBD1 covers 9 bases. Trimming at V came to 7 bases and at J to 5 bases, leaving 3 bases not matched to a gene. Germline CDR1 is LNHDA and CDR2 is SQIVND (reference sequence). The CDR3 consists of 13 residues. The CDR3 loop is CASTQGADQPQHF. CDR3 nucleotide sequence: TGTGCCAGTACACAGGGGGCAGATCAGCCCCAGCATTTT.

This clonotype occurred a few times. The chain couples TRBV5-1 to TRBJ1-1, with D possibly TRBD1 on 6 matching bases. There are 16 residues in the CDR3. Trimming stripped 3 bases from V and 3 bases from J, with 18 bases between. The V gene's germline CDR1 is SGHRS and CDR2 YFSETQ. The CDR3 DNA reads as TGCGCCAGCAGCTCTGAAGCCGGGACAAGGGACACTGAAGCTTTCTTT. Protein sequence: CASSSEAGTRDTEAFF.